The 9 T cell receptor beta chains in this list originate from one sample, sequenced in a study of T cell clonality in common variable immunodeficiency. Sequencing was performed with immunoSEQ multiplex PCR; in TCRdb, only in-frame clones are kept and a portion is missing. The sample yields approximately 75,000 clones, without any singletons. Sequencing input: peripheral blood mononuclear cells. The origin of the receptors is a person between 18 and 75 years old in good health.

A few counts support this clone. The read halts 3 residues ahead of the CDR3 end, with the missing end drawn from the germline J gene. The J gene is TRBJ1-1, the V gene TRBV5-5; D is uncertain. V gave up 4 bases and J gave up 0 bases, with 13 bases separating them. CDR1 and CDR2 (germline): SGHKS, YYEKEE (reference sequence). The CDR3 is made up of 15 amino acids. Here the CDR3 reads CASSGEEQMNTEAFF. Incomplete CDR3 DNA: TGTGCCAGCAGCGGAGAGGAACAGATGAACACTGAA.

This clone was counted at least ten times. The CDR3 is cut off 3 residues early in the read; its end comes from the germline J gene. The chain links TRBV5-4 to TRBJ1-2; TRBD1 is a possible D gene (5 bases). Per the germline V gene, CDR1 is SGHNT and CDR2 is YYREEE (reference sequence). The CDR3 contains 14 residues. V gave up 4 bases and J gave up 5 bases, with 15 bases separating them. CDR3 DNA, as far as it was read: TGTGCCAGCAGCCTGGAGGGGATGGGATATGGC. It yields the protein CASSLEGMGYG. The whole CDR3 region reads CASSLEGMGYGYTF.

This clone was picked up many times. The sequence runs out 3 residues before the end of the CDR3; the remainder is reconstructed from the germline J gene. V is TRBV5-3 and J is TRBJ2-1, with 9 bases aligning to TRBD2. TRBV5-3 counts as an open reading frame of uncertain function. V lost 0 bases, J lost 4 bases, and 8 bases stayed unmatched. The CDR3 consists of 17 residues. Incomplete CDR3 DNA: TGTGCCAGAAGCTTGGGCGCCCCTAGCGGGGCTTACAATGAG. Translated, it gives CARSLGAPSGAYNE. The full-length CDR3 reads as CARSLGAPSGAYNEQFF.

This clone came up many times. The sequence runs out 3 residues before the end of the CDR3; the remainder is reconstructed from the germline J gene. The gene calls are TRBV12-3 or TRBV12-4 and TRBJ2-7; 10 bases fit TRBD1. The CDR3 contains 15 residues. The V gene end was trimmed by 4 bases and the J gene end by 3 bases; junction bases not matched to a gene: 6. Partial CDR3 DNA: TGTGCCAGCAGTTGGGGACAGGGGATAGTCTACGAG. This translates into CASSWGQGIVYE. The whole CDR3 protein is CASSWGQGIVYEQYF.

This clone was counted ten times or more. The observed sequence ends 3 residues before the CDR3 terminus, with the missing tail filled in from the germline J gene. V is TRBV7-6 and J is TRBJ2-2; the D gene is possibly TRBD2 (6 bases). The CDR3 spans 18 residues. The germline V gene has CDR1 SGHVS and CDR2 FNYEAQ. Trimming removed 2 bases at V and 7 bases at J, with 23 bases between. The part of the CDR3 DNA that was read is TGTGCCAGCAGCTTAAGAGCCGGGGGAACCCTTTTAAGCGGGGAG. Translated: CASSLRAGGTLLSGE. The entire CDR3 is CASSLRAGGTLLSGELFF. The variable domain in full, completed from reference TRBV7-6 and TRBJ2-2, reads GAGVSQSPRYKVTKRGQDVALRCDPISGHVSLYWYRQALGQGPEFLTYFNYEAQQDKSGLPNDRFSAERPEGSISTLTIQRTEQRDSAMYRCASSLRAGGTLLSGELFFGEGSRLTVL.

This clone has at least ten counts. The read halts 3 residues ahead of the CDR3 end, with the missing end drawn from the germline J gene. The V call is TRBV6-4, the J call TRBJ1-1; 8 bases agree with TRBD1. The CDR3 sequence is 13 residues long. Germline trimming cut 4 bases from V and 4 bases from J; bases unmatched to any gene: 2. CDR1 and CDR2 (germline): MRHNA, SNTAGT. The covered CDR3 bases are TGTGCCAGCAGTGCCGACAGGGGCACTGAA. Its protein product is CASSADRGTE. The entire CDR3 reads CASSADRGTEAFF.

This clone was recorded many times. Read data end 3 residues before the CDR3 end; the end is taken from the germline J gene. This chain uses TRBV6-2 or TRBV6-3 with TRBJ2-2, with 7 bases matching TRBD2. CDR3 length equals 14 residues. Germline V gives CDR1 MNHEY, CDR2 SVGEGT. The ends lost 4 bases at V and 1 base at J; junction bases unmatched: 0. CDR3 region: CASSLAGNTGELFF. The sequenced part of the CDR3 DNA is TGTGCCAGCAGTTTAGCGGGGAACACCGGGGAG.

This clone was recorded at least ten times. CDR3 bases read: TGTGCCAGCAGCAGGGGACATCGAGGGGCCAACGTC. It encodes CASSRGHRGANV. The CDR3, in full, reads CASSRGHRGANVLTF. The chain employs TRBV7-3 and TRBJ2-6; a weak D match, TRBD1 (6 bases). The CDR3 end lies 3 residues beyond the end of the read and is filled in from the germline J gene. Germline V gives CDR1 SGHTA, CDR2 FQGTGA. This CDR3 is built from 15 residues. The germline V and J ends were trimmed by 5 bases and 4 bases, with 12 bases remaining between them. Full variable domain (missing parts from reference TRBV7-3 and TRBJ2-6): GAGVSQTPSNKVTEKGKYVELRCDPISGHTALYWYRQSLGQGPEFLIYFQGTGAADDSGLPNDRFFAVRPEGSVSTLKIQRTERGDSAVYLCASSRGHRGANVLTFGAGSRLTVL.

This clone appeared many times. The read is 3 residues too short to cover the CDR3 end, so that end is filled in from the germline J gene. V gene TRBV19 combines with J gene TRBJ2-7; D not certain. Trimming took 3 bases from V and 5 from J, leaving 11 bases between them. The CDR3 sequence is 13 residues long. Germline V CDR1 and CDR2: LNHDA, SQIVND (reference sequence). The sequenced CDR3 bases are TGTGCCAGTAGTATCGCAGGTATCCACGAG. Protein sequence: CASSIAGIHE. The full CDR3 reads CASSIAGIHEQYF. The complete variable domain, with remaining parts taken from reference TRBV19 and TRBJ2-7, reads DGGITQSPKYLFRKEGQNVTLSCEQNLNHDAMYWYRQDPGQGLRLIYYSQIVNDFQKGDIAEGYSVSREKKESFPLTVTSAQKNPTAFYLCASSIAGIHEQYFGPGTRLTVT.